This T cell receptor (beta chain) emerged from a study of blood T cell repertoires in COVID-19. Study at large: Sources were T cells, B-cell-depleted T cells, or PBMCs; the material itself was cDNA or gDNA.

Assay: immunoSEQ multiplex PCR; the TCRdb copy retains only in-frame clones and omits some. The table shows 180,000 or so clones, with more than 65% occurring only once. The sample was peripheral blood. This TCR was recovered from a human donor with acute or convalescent COVID-19. The donor label of this sample is uncertain.

CDR3 sequence reads: CASSPGTSGGTYEQYF. The DNA for the CDR3 is TGTGCCAGCAGCCCTGGGACTAGCGGGGGGACCTACGAGCAGTACTTC. The chain employs TRBV14 and TRBJ2-7; 15 nucleotides line up with TRBD2. The CDR3 totals 16 residues. CDR1 and CDR2 (germline): SGHDN, FVKESK. V lost 4 bases and J lost 2; bases outside the gene matches: 3.